A selection of T cell receptor beta chains follows, all from one sample in a study of blood T cell repertoires in COVID-19. Repertoires were generated with immunoSEQ multiplex PCR, while TCRdb's copy carries only in-frame clones and drops some. Here the sample spans approximately 360,000 clones, 88% being singletons. The sequenced material came from PBMCs or T cells enriched from blood (not recorded which). The receptors originated from a woman in her twenties or thirties with acute COVID-19. CDR3s include the opening cysteine and the closing phenylalanine or tryptophan. A D gene is named only where the DNA matches it firmly. Clone size is shown for a subset of rows, as once, few, many or a class of expanded clone.

V gene	D gene	clone size	J gene	CDR3 protein	CDR3 DNA
TRBV6-6	TRBD1	NA	TRBJ1-2	CASSTGAGGGYTF	TGTGCCAGTAGCACAGGGGCCGGAGGTGGCTACACCTTC
TRBV5-1	NA	NA	TRBJ2-1	CASSLGAGYNEQFF	TGCGCCAGCAGCCTGGGGGCCGGTTACAATGAGCAGTTCTTC
TRBV7-9	TRBD1	NA	TRBJ1-2	CASSPRDRVFSGYTF	TGTGCCAGCAGCCCCCGGGACAGGGTATTCTCTGGCTACACCTTC
TRBV4-1	NA	NA	TRBJ1-1	CASSQVIQRGGSTEAFF	TGCGCCAGCAGCCAAGTCATCCAACGGGGAGGGTCCACTGAAGCTTTCTTT
TRBV6-5	NA	once	TRBJ2-7	CASIARSTYYEQYF	TGTGCCAGCATCGCGAGATCCACCTACTACGAGCAGTACTTC
TRBV19	TRBD1	once	TRBJ1-1	CASSISGQVERAFF	TGTGCCAGTAGTATTTCGGGACAGGTGGAGAGGGCTTTCTTT
TRBV2	NA	NA	TRBJ1-3	CASTGVGNTIYF	TGTGCCAGCACAGGGGTGGGAAACACCATATATTTT
TRBV21-1	NA	NA	TRBJ1-5	CASTTRGQEPQHF	TGTGCCAGCACAACCAGGGGGCAGGAGCCCCAGCATTTT
TRBV5-6	TRBD1	NA	TRBJ1-2	CASSLQQGAVYGYTF	TGTGCCAGCAGCCTACAACAGGGGGCTGTCTATGGCTACACCTTC
TRBV4-1	NA	NA	TRBJ2-1	CASSQSPGKEQFF	TGCGCCAGCAGCCAATCCCCCGGGAAAGAGCAGTTCTTC
TRBV3-1/TRBV3-2	NA	NA	TRBJ2-7	CASSPSARAAYEQYF	TGTGCCAGCAGCCCCTCTGCCAGGGCCGCCTACGAGCAGTACTTC
TRBV30	NA	once	TRBJ1-4	CAWNRVKGEKLFF	TGTGCCTGGAACAGGGTCAAGGGTGAAAAACTGTTTTTT
TRBV4-1	NA	NA	TRBJ2-7	CASSLGPGPYEQYF	TGCGCCAGCTCATTGGGGCCAGGCCCCTACGAGCAGTACTTC
TRBV19	NA	NA	TRBJ1-4	CASSPSTAELYLRGEKLFF	TGTGCCAGTAGTCCTTCGACGGCGGAATTGTATTTGCGGGGTGAAAAACTGTTTTTT
TRBV10-2	NA	NA	TRBJ2-3	CASSDSGGINTQYF	TGCGCCAGCAGTGACTCCGGGGGTATAAATACGCAGTATTTT
TRBV13	NA	NA	TRBJ2-7	CASSPDSYEQYF	TGTGCCAGCAGCCCAGACAGCTACGAGCAGTACTTC
TRBV6-5	TRBD1	NA	TRBJ2-3	CASSPGQGIDTQYF	TGTGCCAGCAGTCCGGGACAGGGAATAGATACGCAGTATTTT
TRBV2	NA	NA	TRBJ2-7	CASAFPDTYEQYF	TGTGCCAGCGCCTTTCCGGACACCTACGAGCAGTACTTC
TRBV4-1	NA	NA	TRBJ1-1	CASSQDEFMNTEAFF	TGCGCCAGCAGCCAAGATGAGTTTATGAACACTGAAGCTTTCTTT
TRBV29-1	NA	NA	TRBJ1-3	CSVVGNSGNTIYF	TGCAGCGTTGTCGGTAACTCTGGAAACACCATATATTTT
TRBV5-1	NA	NA	TRBJ1-1	CASSARLNTEAFF	TGCGCCAGCAGCGCGCGCCTGAACACTGAAGCTTTCTTT
TRBV12-3/TRBV12-4	NA	NA	TRBJ2-3	CASSSQPGAQYF	TGTGCCAGCAGTTCACAACCCGGGGCGCAGTATTTT
TRBV7-2	NA	NA	TRBJ1-2	CASSAGDNYGYTF	TGTGCCAGCAGCGCAGGGGATAACTATGGCTACACCTTC
TRBV5-1	NA	NA	TRBJ2-6	CASSWEGSGANVLTF	TGCGCCAGCAGCTGGGAAGGGAGTGGGGCCAACGTCCTGACTTTC
TRBV11-2	TRBD1	NA	TRBJ2-7	CASSFYTGTGLYEQYF	TGTGCCAGCAGCTTCTACACCGGGACAGGACTTTACGAGCAGTACTTC
TRBV7-9	TRBD1	once	TRBJ2-3	CASSHSRDRVTDTQYF	TGTGCCAGCAGCCATTCCCGGGACAGGGTTACAGATACGCAGTATTTT